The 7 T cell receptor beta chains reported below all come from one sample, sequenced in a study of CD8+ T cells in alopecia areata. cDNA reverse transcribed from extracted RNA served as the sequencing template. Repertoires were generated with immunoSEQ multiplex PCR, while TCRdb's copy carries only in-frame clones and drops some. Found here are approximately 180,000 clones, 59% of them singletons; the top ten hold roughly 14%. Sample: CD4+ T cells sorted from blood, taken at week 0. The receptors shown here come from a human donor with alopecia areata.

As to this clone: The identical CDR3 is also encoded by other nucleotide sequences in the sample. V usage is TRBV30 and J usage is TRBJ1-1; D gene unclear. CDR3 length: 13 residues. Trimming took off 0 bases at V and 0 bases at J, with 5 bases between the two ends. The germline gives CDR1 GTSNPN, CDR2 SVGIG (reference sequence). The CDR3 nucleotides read TGTGCCTGGAGTGTACGCATGAACACTGAAGCTTTCTTT. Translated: CAWSVRMNTEAFF.

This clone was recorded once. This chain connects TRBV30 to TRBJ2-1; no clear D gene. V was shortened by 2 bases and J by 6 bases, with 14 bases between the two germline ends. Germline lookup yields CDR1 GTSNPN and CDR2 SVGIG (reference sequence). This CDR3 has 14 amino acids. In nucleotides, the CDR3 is TGTGCCTGGAGTAAGGATCTGAGTTCCAATGAGCAGTTCTTC. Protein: CAWSKDLSSNEQFF.

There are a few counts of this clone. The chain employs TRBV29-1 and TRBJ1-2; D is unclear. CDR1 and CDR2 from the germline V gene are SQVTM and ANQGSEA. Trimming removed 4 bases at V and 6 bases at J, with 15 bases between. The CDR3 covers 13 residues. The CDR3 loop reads CSVGDPDGDGYTF. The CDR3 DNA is TGCAGCGTTGGAGACCCTGACGGAGATGGCTACACCTTC.

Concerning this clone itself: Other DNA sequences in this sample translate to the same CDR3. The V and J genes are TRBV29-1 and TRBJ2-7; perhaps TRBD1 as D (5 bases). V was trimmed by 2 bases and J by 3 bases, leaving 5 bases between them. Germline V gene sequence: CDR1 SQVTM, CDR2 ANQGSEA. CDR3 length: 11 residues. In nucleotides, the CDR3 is TGCAGCGTTGAACAGGGCTACGAGCAGTACTTC. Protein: CSVEQGYEQYF.

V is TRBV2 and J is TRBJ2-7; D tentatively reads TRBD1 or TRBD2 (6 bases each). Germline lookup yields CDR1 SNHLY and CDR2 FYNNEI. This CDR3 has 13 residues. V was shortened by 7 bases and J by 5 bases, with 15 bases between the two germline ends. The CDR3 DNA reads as TGTGCCAGCATTCGGGACGGGGGCAACGAGCAGTACTTC. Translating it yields CASIRDGGNEQYF.

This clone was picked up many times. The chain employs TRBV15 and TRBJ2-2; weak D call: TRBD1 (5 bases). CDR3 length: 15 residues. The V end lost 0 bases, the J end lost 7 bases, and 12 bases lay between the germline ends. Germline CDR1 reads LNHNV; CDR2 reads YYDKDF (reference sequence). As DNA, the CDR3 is TGTGCCACCAGCAGAGAGTCACAGGCAAGCGGGGAGCTGTTTTTT. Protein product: CATSRESQASGELFF.

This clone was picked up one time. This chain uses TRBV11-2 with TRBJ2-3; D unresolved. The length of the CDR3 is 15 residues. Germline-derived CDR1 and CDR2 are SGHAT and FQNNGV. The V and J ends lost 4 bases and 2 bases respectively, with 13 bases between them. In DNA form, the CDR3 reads TGTGCCAGCAGCTCAGGAATCTCAGTCACAGATACGCAGTATTTT. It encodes CASSSGISVTDTQYF.